The rows below give T cell receptor beta chains drawn from one sample of a study of T cell responses to AZD1222 COVID-19 vaccine. Method: immunoSEQ multiplex PCR; TCRdb's copy keeps in-frame clones and lacks some. The sample has 130,000 to 150,000 clones; approximately 90% are singletons. The specimen was peripheral blood, collected 28 days after the second AZD1222 dose. These receptors were obtained from an adult who received the AZD1222 COVID-19 vaccine. CDR3s leave out the opening cysteine and the closing phenylalanine or tryptophan. Each record gives: V gene, CDR3 length, CDR3 protein.

V: TRBV5-1; length: 10; CDR3: ASSPGGFEQY
V: TRBV11-2; length: 13; CDR3: ASSASTETNEKLF
V: TRBV18; length: 13; CDR3: ASSPQGPSTDTQY
V: TRBV18; length: 12; CDR3: ASSFTGDNEKLF
V: TRBV7-3; length: 13; CDR3: ASSPGTATNEKLF
V: TRBV5-6; length: 9; CDR3: ASSLKGTYT
V: TRBV19; length: 15; CDR3: ASSPREGGFGNQPQH
V: TRBV5-1; length: 12; CDR3: ASSLIEGGYGYT
V: TRBV15; length: 12; CDR3: ATSSLVGNTEAF
V: TRBV7-8; length: 12; CDR3: ASSPDGTTYEQY
V: TRBV19; length: 11; CDR3: ASSITQNYGYT
V: TRBV15; length: 10; CDR3: ATSNGYYEQY
V: TRBV27; length: 11; CDR3: ASSLAGNTEAF
V: TRBV9; length: 12; CDR3: ASSGDRGHTEAF
V: TRBV6-5; length: 13; CDR3: ASMETGANNQPQH
V: TRBV19; length: 10; CDR3: ASSITRDEQY
V: TRBV9; length: 12; CDR3: ASSVQVTNTEAF
V: TRBV7-6; length: 14; CDR3: ASSLAPGQSTDTQY
V: TRBV19; length: 11; CDR3: ASSMRQDYEQF
V: TRBV15; length: 10; CDR3: ATSRDTGTQY
V: TRBV5-1; length: 13; CDR3: ASSLGARSTYEQY
V: TRBV11-1; length: 11; CDR3: ASSVGSQETQY